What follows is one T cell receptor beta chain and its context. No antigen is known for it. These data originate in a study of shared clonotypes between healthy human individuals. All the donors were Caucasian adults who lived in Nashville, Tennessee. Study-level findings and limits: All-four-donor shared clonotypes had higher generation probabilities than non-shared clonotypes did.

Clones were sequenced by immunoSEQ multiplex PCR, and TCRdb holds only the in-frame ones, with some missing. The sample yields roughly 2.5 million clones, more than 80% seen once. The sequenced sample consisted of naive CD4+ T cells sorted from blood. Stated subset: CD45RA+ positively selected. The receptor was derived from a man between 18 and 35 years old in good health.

The CDR3 protein is CASSPATGLSAGYTF. In DNA, the CDR3 is TGTGCCAGCTCACCGGCGACAGGGCTTAGTGCCGGCTACACCTTC. J is TRBJ1-2 and V is TRBV18, with 7 bases matching TRBD1. The V and J ends lost 3 bases and 8 bases, in that order; junction bases with no gene match: 12. The CDR3 contains 15 residues. CDR1 and CDR2 (germline): KGHSH, LQKENI. The whole variable domain, remainder taken from reference TRBV18 and TRBJ1-2, is NAGVMQNPRHLVRRRGQEARLRCSPMKGHSHVYWYRQLPEEGLKFMVYLQKENIIDESGMPKERFSAEFPKEGPSILRIQQVVRGDSAAYFCASSPATGLSAGYTFGSGTRLTVV.